A selection of T cell receptor beta chains follows, all from one sample in a study of blood T cell repertoires in COVID-19. Measured with immunoSEQ multiplex PCR; TCRdb has only the in-frame clones, and not every one. The data show under 95,000 clones, 90% to 95% seen once. Material for sequencing was peripheral blood. Receptors originate from a woman between 50 and 59 years old in a cohort sampled during active COVID-19. Each CDR3 is given with its conserved first and last residue. Clone size appears in some rows only: once, few, many, or a class for an expanded clone.

>TRBJ1-5|.|TRBV5-1
CASSPLPGTQNQPQHF
>TRBJ1-2|.|TRBV19
CASSIRVREYGYTF
>TRBJ2-1|.|TRBV24-1
CATSEPSGERQFF
>TRBJ1-6|.|TRBV5-6
CASSLAVRPRSLHF
>TRBJ2-7|.|TRBV19
CASSIDGTTTYEQYF
>TRBJ2-7|.|TRBV2
CASTSVDEQYF
>TRBJ2-3|.|TRBV7-6
CANSLAVSEGQSTDTQYF
>TRBJ1-6|.|TRBV28
CASIRRGQGPSPLHF
>TRBJ2-7|.|TRBV19
CASKARVSYEQYF
>TRBJ2-5|.|TRBV2
CASRRTSGAPPETQYF
>TRBJ2-1|.|TRBV27
CASSLSRGLAAYNEQFF
>TRBJ2-3|.|TRBV21-1
CASSKGGGATDTQYF
>TRBJ2-1|.|TRBV27
CASSPLGSIYSYNEQFF
>TRBJ1-2|.|TRBV7-9
CASSLGPTGTKGYTF
>TRBJ2-1|.|TRBV6-5
CASSYSRYNEQFF
>TRBJ2-7|.|TRBV18
CASSPQDRARYEQYF
>TRBJ2-5|.|TRBV3-1/TRBV3-2
CASSQEWEFLSTQYF
>TRBJ1-2|once|TRBV7-9
CASSLESGNYGYTF
>TRBJ2-1|.|TRBV5-6
CASSLSPGLAGVNEQFF
>TRBJ2-7|.|TRBV6-2/TRBV6-3
CASSLLRRVGEQYF
>TRBJ2-5|.|TRBV6-5
CASTRDRANIGTQYF
>TRBJ2-7|.|TRBV9
CASSGRDSSYEQYF
>TRBJ1-5|.|TRBV2
CASSEMTGNQPQHF
>TRBJ2-4|.|TRBV15
CATSRDARDRYSVAKNIQYF
>TRBJ2-7|.|TRBV10-3
CAISDTSGRLAGGYEQYF
>TRBJ2-7|.|TRBV10-2
CASSVAGGSYEQYF
>TRBJ2-7|.|TRBV19
CASSPLYGLAGGPGPYEQYF
>TRBJ2-3|.|TRBV7-2
CASSFTGGDTQYF
>TRBJ2-2|.|TRBV7-9
CASSSPGGFPGELFF
>TRBJ1-4|.|TRBV6-5
CASSTWTDINEKLFF
>TRBJ1-6|.|TRBV10-3
CAISEESSYNSPLHF
>TRBJ2-7|.|TRBV28
CASSFRLEQYF
>TRBJ2-1|.|TRBV6-5
CASSRTLLGNEQFF
>TRBJ1-1|once|TRBV3-1/TRBV3-2
CASSPGTGGNTEAFF
>TRBJ2-1|.|TRBV9
CASSVAGGLAGGHGSYNEQFF
>TRBJ1-1|.|TRBV14
CASSQERGLGVMNTEAFF
>TRBJ1-2|.|TRBV5-6
CASSLAANYGYTF
>TRBJ1-1|.|TRBV5-1
CASSLVLEGTEAFF
>TRBJ2-1|.|TRBV20-1
CSASLAGNSYNEQFF
>TRBJ2-4|.|TRBV28
CASSLALEGKVAKNIQYF
>TRBJ2-2|.|TRBV24-1
CATSDTGSSLGELFF
>TRBJ2-7|.|TRBV2
CASSDGYYEQYF
>TRBJ2-7|.|TRBV7-2
CASSLGSGSFNEQYF
>TRBJ2-7|.|TRBV11-1
CASSLGLAAYEQYF
>TRBJ2-3|.|TRBV5-1
CASSPWQGGFFNTQYF
>TRBJ1-2|.|TRBV12-3/TRBV12-4
CASSLVQNYGYTF
>TRBJ2-5|.|TRBV6-5
CQTQDRGLETQYF
>TRBJ1-2|.|TRBV5-4
CASSLGQNYGYTF
>TRBJ1-5|.|TRBV5-1
CASSLDGTGHQPQHF
>TRBJ2-6|.|TRBV10-2
CASSGLRGANVLTF
>TRBJ2-3|.|TRBV2
CASRGATDTQYF
>TRBJ2-1|.|TRBV19
CASSIRQGSKQFYNEQFF
>TRBJ1-6|.|TRBV4-1
CASSQVAGENSPLHF
>TRBJ2-7|.|TRBV23-1
CASSQSETPSLNEQYF
>TRBJ2-4|.|TRBV3-1/TRBV3-2
CASSQTGVSKNIQYF
>TRBJ1-1|.|TRBV19
CASRKQGATDLEAFF
>TRBJ2-1|.|TRBV3-1/TRBV3-2
CASSQDKGAGLHNEQFF
>TRBJ1-2|.|TRBV10-3
CAIRATSNYGYTF
>TRBJ1-2|.|TRBV5-4
CASSLPQEGNYGYTF